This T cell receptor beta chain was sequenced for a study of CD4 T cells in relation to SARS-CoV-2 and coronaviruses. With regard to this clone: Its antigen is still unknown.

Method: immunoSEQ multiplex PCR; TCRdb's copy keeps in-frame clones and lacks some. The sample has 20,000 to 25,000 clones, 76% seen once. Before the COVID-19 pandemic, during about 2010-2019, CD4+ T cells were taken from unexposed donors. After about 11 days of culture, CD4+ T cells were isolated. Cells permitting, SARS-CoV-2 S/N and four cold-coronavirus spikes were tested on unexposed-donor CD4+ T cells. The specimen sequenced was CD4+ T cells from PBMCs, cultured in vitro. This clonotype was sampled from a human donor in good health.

CDR3 sequence (DNA): TGCGCCAGCAGCCAACTAGGGATTGGCAGGAGCTCGAACACTGAAGCTTTCTTT. Amino acid sequence: CASSQLGIGRSSNTEAFF. The gene calls are TRBV4-1 and TRBJ1-1; the D is unclear. This CDR3 spans 18 amino acids. Trimming cost V 2 bases and J 1 base, with 20 bases left between them. In germline, CDR1 is MGHRA, CDR2 YSYEKL.